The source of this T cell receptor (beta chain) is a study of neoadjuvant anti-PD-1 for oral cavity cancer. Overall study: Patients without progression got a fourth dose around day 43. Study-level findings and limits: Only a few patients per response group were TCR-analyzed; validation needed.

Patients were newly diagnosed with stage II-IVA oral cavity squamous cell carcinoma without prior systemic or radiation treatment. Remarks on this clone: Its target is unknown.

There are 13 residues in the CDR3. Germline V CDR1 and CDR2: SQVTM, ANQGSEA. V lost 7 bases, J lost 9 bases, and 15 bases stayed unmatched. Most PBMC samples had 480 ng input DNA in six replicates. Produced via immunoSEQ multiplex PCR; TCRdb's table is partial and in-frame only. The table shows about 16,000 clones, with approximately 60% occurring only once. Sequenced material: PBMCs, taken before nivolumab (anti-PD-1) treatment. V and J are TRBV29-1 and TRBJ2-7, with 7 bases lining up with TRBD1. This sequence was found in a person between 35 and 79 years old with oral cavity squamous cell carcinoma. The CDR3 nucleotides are TGCAGCGCCGAGGGTGGGACAGTGGACGGGCAGTACTTC. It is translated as CSAEGGTVDGQYF.